The clone carrying this T cell receptor (beta chain) has a single count. The data derive from a study of blood T cell repertoires in COVID-19. Measured with immunoSEQ multiplex PCR; TCRdb has only the in-frame clones, and not every one. The table lists under 8,000 clones, around 80% of them singletons, with around 8.8% in the top ten. There are 14 residues in the CDR3. In germline, CDR1 is MNHEY, CDR2 SVGAGI. V was shortened by 6 bases and J by 11 bases, with 20 bases between the two germline ends. The sequenced sample was peripheral blood. This clonotype was sampled from a human donor with active COVID-19. The donor label of this sample is uncertain. This chain joins TRBV6-5 and TRBJ1-5; D is possibly TRBD1 (6 bases). CDR3 bases: TGTGCCAGCAGCTCTGACAGGATCCCAAAGTCCCAGCATTTT. This encodes CASSSDRIPKSQHF.